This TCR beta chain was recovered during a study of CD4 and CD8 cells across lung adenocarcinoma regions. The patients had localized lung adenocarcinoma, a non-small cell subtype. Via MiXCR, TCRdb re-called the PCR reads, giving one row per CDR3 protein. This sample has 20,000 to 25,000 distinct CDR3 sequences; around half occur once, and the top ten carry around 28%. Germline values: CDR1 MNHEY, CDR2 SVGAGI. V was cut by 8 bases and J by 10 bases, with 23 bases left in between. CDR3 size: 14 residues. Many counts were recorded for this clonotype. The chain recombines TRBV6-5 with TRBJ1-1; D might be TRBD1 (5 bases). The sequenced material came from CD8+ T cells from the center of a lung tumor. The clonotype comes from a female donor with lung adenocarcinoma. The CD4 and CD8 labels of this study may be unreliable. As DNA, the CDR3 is TGTGCCAGCCCCCCCATCGGGGGGGGGAGGGGAGCTTTCTTT. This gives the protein CASPPIGGGRGAFF.